This TCR beta chain was recorded in a study of low-dose radiotherapy and immunotherapy resistance in tumors. Study overall: The schedule for Cohort 2 used 1 Gy per fraction every two weeks, which added up to 13 Gy over 26 weeks. Patients received cyclophosphamide 200 mg/m2 intravenously every two weeks, the day before radiation-immunotherapy.

This clonotype was counted at least ten times. The CDR3 covers 13 residues. The V and J ends lost 5 bases and 9 bases respectively, with 17 bases between them. Germline values: CDR1 SEHNR, CDR2 FQNEAQ (reference sequence). Regarding time point: before trial treatment. Low-dose radiotherapy, low-dose cyclophosphamide, aspirin, ipilimumab and nivolumab were all given to the donors. First-strand cDNA relied on TRAV- and TRBV-specific primers spanning alpha and beta chains. Amplification of TCRs used a constant-region primer and V-primer adapter for about 20 PCR cycles. Through in vitro transcription, the mRNA that had been isolated was amplified. TCRdb passed the reads through MiXCR, listing each CDR3 protein once. Among over 70,000 distinct CDR3 sequences, more than 25% were seen once, and the ten largest hold around 10%.

The sample in question was PBMCs, obtained before treatment. This sequence joins TRBV7-9 and TRBJ2-7; D is unresolved. The TCR was taken from a female donor with ovarian cancer. CDR3 nucleotides: TGTGCCAGCAGCATGGATCGGGCCCGGCGGCAGTACTTC. Amino acid sequence: CASSMDRARRQYF.